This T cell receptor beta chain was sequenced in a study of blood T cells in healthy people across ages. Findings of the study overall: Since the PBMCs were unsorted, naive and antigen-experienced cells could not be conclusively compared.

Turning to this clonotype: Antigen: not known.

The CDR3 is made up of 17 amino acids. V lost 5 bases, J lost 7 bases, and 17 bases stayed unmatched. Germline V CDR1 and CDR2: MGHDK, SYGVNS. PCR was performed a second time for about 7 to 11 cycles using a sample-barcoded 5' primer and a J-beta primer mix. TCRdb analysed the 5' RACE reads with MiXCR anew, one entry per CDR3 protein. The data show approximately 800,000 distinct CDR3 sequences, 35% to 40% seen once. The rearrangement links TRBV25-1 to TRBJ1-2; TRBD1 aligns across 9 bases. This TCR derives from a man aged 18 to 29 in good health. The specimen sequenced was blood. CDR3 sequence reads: CASSPPGRDREPGGYTF. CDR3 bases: TGTGCCAGCAGTCCACCCGGACGGGACAGGGAACCTGGTGGCTACACCTTC.